Below, 27 T cell receptor beta chains from the same sample are listed, as sequenced in a study of OX40 agonist ivuxolimab in advanced cancers. TCRdb's copy holds only in-frame clones and misses some; the assay was immunoSEQ multiplex PCR. This table has 7,500 to 10,000 clones, roughly 90% appearing once. Sequenced material: CD4+ or CD8+ T cells sorted from blood, taken in a trial of the OX40 agonist ivuxolimab. The receptor set was obtained from an adult with an advanced solid tumor such as melanoma, head and neck, liver or kidney cancer.

The chain combines TRBV19 with TRBJ1-2; maybe TRBD1 (5 bases). Per the germline V gene, CDR1 is LNHDA and CDR2 is SQIVND (reference sequence). CDR3 length equals 15 residues. Trimming cost V 7 bases and J 4 bases, with 19 bases left between them. The CDR3 DNA sequence: TGTGCCAGTATTTCATCCGTTGGGGGAGGCTATGGCTACACCTTC. Its protein is CASISSVGGGYGYTF.

The V call is TRBV28, the J call TRBJ2-3; 11 bases align to TRBD2. CDR1 is MDHEN, CDR2 SYDVKM, per germline. The CDR3 contains 15 residues. Unmatched junction bases numbered 4, after V lost 3 bases and J lost 5 bases. The DNA for the CDR3 is TGTGCCAGCAGTTTTCTAGCGGGAGGTGGAGATACGCAGTATTTT. Translated: CASSFLAGGGDTQYF. The complete variable domain, with remaining parts taken from reference TRBV28 and TRBJ2-3, reads DVKVTQSSRYLVKRTGEKVFLECVQDMDHENMFWYRQDPGLGLRLIYFSYDVKMKEKGDIPEGYSVSREKKERFSLILESASTNQTSMYLCASSFLAGGGDTQYFGPGTRLTVL.

The chain uses TRBV5-6 and TRBJ2-7; D is undetermined. CDR1 and CDR2 from the germline V gene are SGHDT and YYEEEE. This CDR3 is 11 amino acids long. V lost 4 bases, J lost 7 bases, and 9 bases lay in between. The CDR3 DNA reads as TGTGCCAGCAGCGCCTTGCTGGAGCAGTACTTC. Amino acid sequence: CASSALLEQYF.

This chain links TRBV27 with TRBJ1-4; D is ambiguous. The CDR3 is 13 residues long. V gave up 4 bases and J gave up 8 bases, with 11 bases separating them. The germline CDR1 and CDR2 sequences are MNHEY and SMNVEV (reference sequence). The chain's CDR3 is CASSSIMDEKLFF. The DNA of the CDR3 is TGTGCCAGCAGTTCCATCATGGACGAAAAACTGTTTTTT. The full variable domain, with the rest looked up from reference TRBV27 and TRBJ1-4, is EAQVTQNPRYLITVTGKKLTVTCSQNMNHEYMSWYRQDPGLGLRQIYYSMNVEVTDKGDVPEGYKVSRKEKRNFPLILESPSPNQTSLYFCASSSIMDEKLFFGSGTQLSVL.

The J gene is TRBJ1-2, the V gene TRBV13, with D tentatively TRBD1 (6 bases). CDR1 and CDR2 from the germline V gene are PRHDT and FYEKMQ (reference sequence). There are 14 residues in the CDR3. The V end was cut by 0 bases, the J end by 1 base, with 6 bases between. Here the CDR3 reads CASSLGQGNYGYTF. The DNA of the CDR3 is TGTGCCAGCAGCTTAGGACAGGGTAACTATGGCTACACCTTC.

The sample holds a few counts of this clone. This chain links TRBV12-5 with TRBJ1-1, with unresolved D. V dropped 1 base and J dropped 7 bases, with 13 bases sitting between them. CDR1 LGHNT and CDR2 FRNRAP come from the germline V gene. This CDR3 contains 14 residues. The CDR3 reads CASGLDTLGYEAFF. CDR3 DNA: TGTGCTAGTGGTTTGGACACCCTGGGTTATGAAGCTTTCTTT.

The chain carries TRBV28 and TRBJ2-7, with D hard to call. The germline V and J ends were trimmed by 2 bases and 0 bases, with 14 bases remaining between them. Germline CDR1 reads MDHEN; CDR2 reads SYDVKM. CDR3 length equals 16 residues. The CDR3 reads CASSLNTGRNSYEQYF. CDR3 DNA sequence: TGTGCCAGCAGTTTAAATACGGGCCGAAACTCCTACGAGCAGTACTTC.

The rearrangement uses TRBV30 and TRBJ2-7; D possibly uses TRBD1 or TRBD2 (5 bases each). Germline V gene lookup returns CDR1 GTSNPN and CDR2 SVGIG (reference sequence). The CDR3 has 12 residues. V lost 2 bases to trimming and J lost 2 bases, with 7 bases between them. CDR3: CAWSWGTYEQYF. CDR3 nucleotide sequence: TGTGCCTGGAGTTGGGGGACCTACGAGCAGTACTTC.

The chain uses TRBV13 and TRBJ2-5; D remains ambiguous. The germline V gene has CDR1 PRHDT and CDR2 FYEKMQ (reference sequence). The V end was cut by 6 bases, the J end by 0 bases, with 2 bases between. The CDR3 runs 11 residues. The CDR3 loop reads CASSYQETQYF. The CDR3 DNA follows: TGTGCCAGCAGTTACCAAGAGACCCAGTACTTC.

The CDR3 here is CASSKGAGETQYF. The CDR3 DNA is TGTGCCAGCAGCAAAGGGGCGGGGGAGACCCAGTACTTC. V is TRBV21-1 and J is TRBJ2-5; TRBD2, as called in the table, went unchecked against the DNA. TRBV21-1 is a listed pseudogene. CDR3 length equals 13 residues.

The chain links TRBV10-3 to TRBJ2-5, with a possible D match to TRBD1 (5 bases). The germline gives CDR1 ENHRY, CDR2 SYGVKD. The V gene lost 6 bases and the J gene lost 5 bases, with 10 bases spanning the gap. The CDR3 has 12 amino acids. This chain's CDR3 is CAIRGYRETQYF. The CDR3, as DNA: TGTGCCATCAGAGGGTACAGGGAGACCCAGTACTTC.

The gene calls are TRBV27 and TRBJ2-7; TRBD1 aligns across 7 bases. V lost 5 bases and J lost 2; bases outside the gene matches: 3. The CDR3 is 13 residues long. Per germline, CDR1 MNHEY and CDR2 SMNVEV (reference sequence). The DNA for the CDR3 is TGTGCCAGCAGTCGACAGGGTACCTACGAGCAGTACTTC. This encodes CASSRQGTYEQYF.

The chain uses TRBV6-6 and TRBJ2-1; D not certain. CDR3 size: 13 residues. Trimming took off 2 bases at V and 3 bases at J, with 5 bases between the two ends. Germline CDR1 reads MNHNY; CDR2 reads SVGAGI (reference sequence). CDR3 nucleotide sequence: TGTGCCAGCAGTTACGAGTTCTACAATGAGCAGTTCTTC. Translation gives CASSYEFYNEQFF.

V gene TRBV5-1 combines with J gene TRBJ2-5; the match to TRBD2 covers 9 bases. V lost 3 bases to trimming and J lost 0 bases; unmatched junction nucleotides: 6. CDR1 and CDR2 from the germline V gene are SGHRS and YFSETQ. The CDR3 spans 16 residues. The CDR3 region is CASSSALAGYQETQYF. DNA of the CDR3: TGCGCCAGCAGCTCTGCCCTAGCGGGGTACCAAGAGACCCAGTACTTC.

The V call is TRBV5-5, the J call TRBJ2-1, with 13 bases aligning to TRBD2. The trim removed 2 bases at V and 5 bases at J, leaving 4 bases unmatched. This CDR3 comprises 16 residues. Germline CDR1 reads SGHKS; CDR2 reads YYEKEE (reference sequence). For the CDR3, the DNA is TGTGCCAGCAGCTTCGACGGGACTAGCGGGGACAATGAGCAGTTCTTC. Encoded protein: CASSFDGTSGDNEQFF.

A remark on this clone: Other DNA sequences from this sample encode an identical CDR3 as well. The chain uses TRBV5-6 and TRBJ2-7, with unresolved D. V was shortened by 0 bases and J by 4 bases, with 5 bases between the two germline ends. CDR3 length: 12 residues. Germline V gene lookup returns CDR1 SGHDT and CDR2 YYEEEE. As DNA, the CDR3 is TGTGCCAGCAGCTTGGTACGGTACGAGCAGTACTTC. It yields the protein CASSLVRYEQYF.

This sequence joins TRBV19 and TRBJ2-2, with D uncertain. Trimming removed 7 bases from V and 7 bases from J, with 10 bases in between. From germline, CDR1 is LNHDA and CDR2 SQIVND (reference sequence). This CDR3 comprises 12 residues. CDR3 bases: TGTGCCAGTATCGCCCCCCGCGGGGAGCTGTTTTTT. Translation: CASIAPRGELFF. Supplemented by reference TRBV19 and TRBJ2-2, the full variable domain reads DGGITQSPKYLFRKEGQNVTLSCEQNLNHDAMYWYRQDPGQGLRLIYYSQIVNDFQKGDIAEGYSVSREKKESFPLTVTSAQKNPTAFYLCASIAPRGELFFGEGSRLTVL.

The rearrangement links TRBV7-6 to TRBJ1-2; D is undetermined. V was clipped by 2 bases and J by 8 bases, with 12 bases between them. This CDR3 has 13 residues. The germline CDR1 and CDR2 sequences are SGHVS and FNYEAQ. CDR3 sequence: CASSLYGLEGYTF. The CDR3 DNA follows: TGTGCCAGCAGCTTATACGGCCTGGAAGGCTACACCTTC.

The chain recombines TRBV7-9 with TRBJ1-2; no definite D call. Germline-derived CDR1 and CDR2 are SEHNR and FQNEAQ (reference sequence). Trimming left V 0 bases short and J 2 bases short, with 10 bases between. The CDR3 covers 15 residues. In DNA, the CDR3 is TGTGCCAGCAGCTTAGCTAAAGCTGGGAACTATGGCTACACCTTC. Residues: CASSLAKAGNYGYTF.

V is TRBV4-3 and J is TRBJ1-1, with 8 bases aligning to TRBD1. This CDR3 region has 15 residues. Germline CDR1 and CDR2: LGHNA and YSLEER. After removal of 2 bases from V and 5 bases from J, the junction contained 7 bases not matched to a gene. This CDR3 reads CASSQIQGGRTEAFF. Written as DNA, the CDR3 is TGCGCCAGCAGCCAAATACAGGGGGGGAGGACTGAAGCTTTCTTT.

The rearrangement joins TRBV29-1 to TRBJ1-2; perhaps TRBD1 as D (5 bases). The CDR3 extends over 13 amino acids. V was cut by 3 bases and J by 5 bases, with 13 bases left in between. Per germline, CDR1 SQVTM and CDR2 ANQGSEA. The CDR3 reads CSVDAGITYGYTF. CDR3 nucleotides: TGCAGCGTTGACGCAGGGATAACTTATGGCTACACCTTC.

The chain joins TRBV28 to TRBJ2-7; D gene uncertain. The CDR3 has 12 residues. The V gene lost 6 bases and the J gene lost 0 bases, with 6 bases spanning the gap. The germline gives CDR1 MDHEN, CDR2 SYDVKM. CDR3 loop: CASREYSYEQYF. The CDR3 DNA follows: TGTGCCAGCAGGGAGTACTCCTACGAGCAGTACTTC. The full variable domain, its missing parts supplied by reference TRBV28 and TRBJ2-7, is DVKVTQSSRYLVKRTGEKVFLECVQDMDHENMFWYRQDPGLGLRLIYFSYDVKMKEKGDIPEGYSVSREKKERFSLILESASTNQTSMYLCASREYSYEQYFGPGTRLTVT.

The V gene is TRBV4-1, the J gene TRBJ2-7, with TRBD1 identical over 7 bases. In germline, CDR1 is MGHRA, CDR2 YSYEKL. The CDR3 sequence is 13 residues long. V lost 4 bases, J lost 7 bases, and 7 bases stayed unmatched. The DNA of the CDR3 is TGCGCCAGCAGCCCACTCCGGGACAGAGAGCAGTACTTC. It yields the protein CASSPLRDREQYF.

This rearrangement joins TRBV5-6 to TRBJ1-1; D gene unclear. V lost 1 base and J lost 5, with 12 bases in between. The CDR3 spans 14 residues. Germline V gene data show CDR1 as SGHDT and CDR2 as YYEEEE. CDR3 coding DNA: TGTGCCAGCAGCTTGCAAGGCTTTGGGACTGAAGCTTTCTTT. It codes for CASSLQGFGTEAFF.

This clone was detected once. The chain recombines TRBV15 with TRBJ1-5; D is ambiguous. V was pared by 3 bases and J by 0 bases, with 9 bases between. This CDR3 has 15 amino acids. Germline CDR1 and CDR2: LNHNV and YYDKDF (reference sequence). The CDR3 DNA reads TGTGCCACCAGCAGCGAGGGATATAGCAATCAGCCCCAGCATTTT. Encoded protein: CATSSEGYSNQPQHF.

This clone showed up just once. This CDR3 is CASRLYSNQPQHF. The CDR3, as DNA: TGTGCCAGCAGACTGTATAGCAATCAGCCCCAGCATTTT. The rearrangement joins TRBV27 to TRBJ1-5, with D hard to call. This CDR3 is 13 amino acids long. Germline V CDR1 and CDR2: MNHEY, SMNVEV (reference sequence). V gave up 6 bases and J gave up 0 bases, with 6 bases separating them.

This CDR3 reads CASSRQGEYSPLHF. In DNA, the CDR3 is TGCGCCAGCAGTCGCCAGGGGGAATATTCACCCCTCCACTTT. V and J are TRBV5-1 and TRBJ1-6, with 7 nucleotides matching TRBD1. Trimming removed 5 bases from V and 8 bases from J; junction bases left unmatched: 7. In germline, CDR1 is SGHRS, CDR2 YFSETQ. The CDR3 runs 14 residues. Combining the CDR3 with reference TRBV5-1 and TRBJ1-6 gives the whole variable domain KAGVTQTPRYLIKTRGQQVTLSCSPISGHRSVSWYQQTPGQGLQFLFEYFSETQRNKGNFPGRFSGRQFSNSRSEMNVSTLELGDSALYLCASSRQGEYSPLHFGNGTRLTVT.